One T cell receptor (beta chain) is described in this entry. This record belongs to a study of blood T cell repertoires in COVID-19. Whole-study context: Collection of acute and convalescent COVID-19 samples took place in the United States, Italy and Spain.

Germline V CDR1 and CDR2: KGHSH, LQKENI. V dropped 4 bases and J dropped 5 bases, with 14 bases sitting between them. CDR3 length equals 15 residues. Repertoires were generated with immunoSEQ multiplex PCR, while TCRdb's copy carries only in-frame clones and drops some. The sample carries under 25,000 clones, about 87% recorded once. V is TRBV18 and J is TRBJ1-4; a possible D gene is TRBD1 (6 bases). Sequencing was done on a sample of peripheral blood. The receptor's source is a human donor in a cohort sampled during active COVID-19. In DNA, the CDR3 is TGTGCCAGCTCACGGGGACAAGGATCGAATGAAAAACTGTTTTTT. Protein sequence: CASSRGQGSNEKLFF.